This T cell receptor beta chain originates from a study of CD8 T cells in Susac syndrome. Study overall: Patients with Susac syndrome, at blood draw, were therapy-naive, on corticosteroids, or on intravenous immunoglobulin alone.

General observations from the study: Where Susac syndrome CD4+ T cell repertoires were concerned, no clonal expansion was evident.

There are 13 residues in the CDR3. Germline loops: CDR1 LNHDA, CDR2 SQIVND (reference sequence). The V end was cut by 5 bases, the J end by 8 bases, with 13 bases between. The authors reverse transcribed about 0.5 to 1 ug RNA with random hexamers. In TCRdb, the immunoSEQ multiplex PCR reads were re-called with MiXCR into one record per CDR3 protein. The data show some 210,000 distinct CDR3 sequences, over 90% seen once. Concerning this clonotype itself: The antigen is unknown.

The sequence derives from a human donor with Susac syndrome. Material for sequencing was CD4+ T cells from PBMCs. This sequence joins TRBV19 and TRBJ2-1, with D possibly matching TRBD2 (5 bases). The CDR3 is CASSDLRGYEQFF. In DNA form, the CDR3 reads TGTGCCAGTAGTGACCTCCGGGGTTATGAGCAGTTCTTC.